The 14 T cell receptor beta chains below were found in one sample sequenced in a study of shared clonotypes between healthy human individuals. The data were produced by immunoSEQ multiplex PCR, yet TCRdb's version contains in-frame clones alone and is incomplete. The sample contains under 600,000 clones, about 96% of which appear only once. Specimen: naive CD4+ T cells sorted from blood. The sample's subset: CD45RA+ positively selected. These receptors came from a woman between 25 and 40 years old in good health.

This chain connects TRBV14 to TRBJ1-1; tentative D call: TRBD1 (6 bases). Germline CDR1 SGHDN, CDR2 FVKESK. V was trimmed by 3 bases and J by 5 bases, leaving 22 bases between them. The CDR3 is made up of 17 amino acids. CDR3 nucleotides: TGTGCCAGCAGCCACCACTCTCCGGGACACCCGGGGACTGAAGCTTTCTTT. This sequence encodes CASSHHSPGHPGTEAFF.

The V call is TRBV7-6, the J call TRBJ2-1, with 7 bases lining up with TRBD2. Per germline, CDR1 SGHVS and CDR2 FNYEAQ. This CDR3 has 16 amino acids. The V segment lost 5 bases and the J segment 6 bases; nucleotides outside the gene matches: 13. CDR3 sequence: CASSMTSPVMSNEQFF. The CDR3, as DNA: TGTGCCAGCAGCATGACTAGCCCCGTAATGTCCAATGAGCAGTTCTTC.

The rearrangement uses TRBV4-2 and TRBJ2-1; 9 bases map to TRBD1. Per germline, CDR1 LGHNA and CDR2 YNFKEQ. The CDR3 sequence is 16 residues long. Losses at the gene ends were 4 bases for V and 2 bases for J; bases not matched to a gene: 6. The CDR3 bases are TGTGCCAGCAGCCGGCTCCGGGACAGGGCCTACAATGAGCAGTTCTTC. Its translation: CASSRLRDRAYNEQFF.

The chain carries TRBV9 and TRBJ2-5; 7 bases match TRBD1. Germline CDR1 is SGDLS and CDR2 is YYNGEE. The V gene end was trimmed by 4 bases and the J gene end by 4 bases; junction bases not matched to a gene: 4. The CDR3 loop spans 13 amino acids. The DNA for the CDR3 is TGTGCCAGCAGCACACAGGGGTCAGAGACCCAGTACTTC. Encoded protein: CASSTQGSETQYF.

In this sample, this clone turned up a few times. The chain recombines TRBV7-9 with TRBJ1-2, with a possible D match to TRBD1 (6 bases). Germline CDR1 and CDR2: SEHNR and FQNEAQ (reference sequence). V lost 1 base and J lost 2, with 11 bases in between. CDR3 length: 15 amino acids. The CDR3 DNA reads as TGTGCCAGCAGCTTAGAAAGGACAGACAACTATGGCTACACCTTC. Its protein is CASSLERTDNYGYTF.

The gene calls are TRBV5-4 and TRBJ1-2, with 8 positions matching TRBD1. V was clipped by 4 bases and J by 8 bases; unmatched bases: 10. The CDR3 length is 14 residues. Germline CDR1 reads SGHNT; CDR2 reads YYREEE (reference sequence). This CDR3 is CASSPQGALRGYTF. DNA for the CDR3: TGTGCCAGCAGCCCCCAGGGGGCTTTGCGGGGCTACACCTTC.

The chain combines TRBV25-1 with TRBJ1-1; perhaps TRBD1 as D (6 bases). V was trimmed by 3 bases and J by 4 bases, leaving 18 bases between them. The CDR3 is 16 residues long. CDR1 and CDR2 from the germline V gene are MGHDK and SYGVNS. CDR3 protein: CASSDTGRDGGTEAFF. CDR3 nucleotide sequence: TGTGCCAGCAGTGACACAGGGCGGGACGGTGGCACTGAAGCTTTCTTT.

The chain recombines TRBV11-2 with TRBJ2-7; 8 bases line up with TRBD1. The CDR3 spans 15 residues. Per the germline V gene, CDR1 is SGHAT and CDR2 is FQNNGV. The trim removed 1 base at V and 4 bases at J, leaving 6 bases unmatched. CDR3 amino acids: CASSLGQGILYEQYF. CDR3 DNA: TGTGCCAGCAGCTTAGGACAGGGGATTTTATACGAGCAGTACTTC.

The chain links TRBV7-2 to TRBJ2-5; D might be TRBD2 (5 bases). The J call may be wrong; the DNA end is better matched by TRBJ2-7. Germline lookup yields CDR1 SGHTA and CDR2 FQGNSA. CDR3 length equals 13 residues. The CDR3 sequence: CASRSPGGYEQYF. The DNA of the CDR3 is TGTGCCAGCAGGTCCCCCGGAGGCTACGAGCAGTACTTC.

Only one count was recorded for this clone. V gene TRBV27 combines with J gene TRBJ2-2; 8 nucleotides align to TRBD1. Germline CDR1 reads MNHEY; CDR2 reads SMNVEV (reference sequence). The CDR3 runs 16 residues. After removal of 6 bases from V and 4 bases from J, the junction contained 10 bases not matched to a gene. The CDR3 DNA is TGTGCCAGCAGCGCCCCCAGGGGGCGAAGCACCGGGGAGCTGTTTTTT. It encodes CASSAPRGRSTGELFF.

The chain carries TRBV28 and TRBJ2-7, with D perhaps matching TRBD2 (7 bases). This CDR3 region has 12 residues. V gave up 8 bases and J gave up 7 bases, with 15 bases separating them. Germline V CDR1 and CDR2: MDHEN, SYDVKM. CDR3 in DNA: TGTGCCAGCGGGGGGGCAAGTGGAGAGCAGTACTTC. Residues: CASGGASGEQYF.

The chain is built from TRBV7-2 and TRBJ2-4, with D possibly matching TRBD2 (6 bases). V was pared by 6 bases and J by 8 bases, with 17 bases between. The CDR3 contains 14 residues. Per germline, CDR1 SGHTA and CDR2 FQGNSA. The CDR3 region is CASSSTGPGDIQYF. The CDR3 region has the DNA TGTGCCAGCAGTTCCACCGGGCCGGGAGACATTCAGTACTTC.

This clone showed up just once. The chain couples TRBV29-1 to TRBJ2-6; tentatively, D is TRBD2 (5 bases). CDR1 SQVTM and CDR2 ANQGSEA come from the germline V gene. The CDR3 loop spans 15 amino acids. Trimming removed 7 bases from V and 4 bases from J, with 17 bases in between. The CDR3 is CSATKRVRGANVLTF. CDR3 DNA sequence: TGCAGCGCGACTAAGAGGGTGAGGGGGGCCAACGTCCTGACTTTC.

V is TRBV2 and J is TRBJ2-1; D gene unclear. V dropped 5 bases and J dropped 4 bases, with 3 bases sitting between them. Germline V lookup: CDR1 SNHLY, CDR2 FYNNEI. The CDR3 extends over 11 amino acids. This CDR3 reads CASSPYNEQFF. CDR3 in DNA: TGTGCCAGCAGTCCTTACAATGAGCAGTTCTTC.